A single sample is the source of the 2 T cell receptor beta chains below, sequenced in a study of blood T cell repertoires in COVID-19 (dated by TCRdb to between 2020 and 2021). Library creation used the immunoSEQ multiplex PCR assay. This immuneACCESS table, as held by TCRdb, lists in-frame sequences with V and J called but not all clones. Of the missing ones, under half trace to an unresolved V gene in checked studies; the others have no known cause. This sample gives about 21,000 clones in total; 65% to 85% of them show up just once. Together, the top ten hold roughly 20% of the sample. Sequenced input: peripheral blood. These TCRs come from an older man with active or convalescent COVID-19.

The chain links TRBV30 to TRBJ1-6; D is unresolved. Germline lookup yields CDR1 GTSNPN and CDR2 SVGIG (reference sequence). The CDR3 sequence is 13 residues long. V dropped 3 bases and J dropped 10 bases, with 13 bases sitting between them. CDR3 bases: TGTGCCTGGAGACGCTCCGAGGAGTCACCCCTCCACTTT. Protein: CAWRRSEESPLHF.

The chain recombines TRBV28 with TRBJ2-7, with 7 nucleotides matching TRBD2. The CDR3 loop spans 15 amino acids. Germline V CDR1 and CDR2: MDHEN, SYDVKM. V lost 1 base and J lost 0; bases outside the gene matches: 3. The CDR3 DNA is TGTGCCAGCAGTTTATTGGCTAGCGGCTCCTACGAGCAGTACTTC. It is translated as CASSLLASGSYEQYF.